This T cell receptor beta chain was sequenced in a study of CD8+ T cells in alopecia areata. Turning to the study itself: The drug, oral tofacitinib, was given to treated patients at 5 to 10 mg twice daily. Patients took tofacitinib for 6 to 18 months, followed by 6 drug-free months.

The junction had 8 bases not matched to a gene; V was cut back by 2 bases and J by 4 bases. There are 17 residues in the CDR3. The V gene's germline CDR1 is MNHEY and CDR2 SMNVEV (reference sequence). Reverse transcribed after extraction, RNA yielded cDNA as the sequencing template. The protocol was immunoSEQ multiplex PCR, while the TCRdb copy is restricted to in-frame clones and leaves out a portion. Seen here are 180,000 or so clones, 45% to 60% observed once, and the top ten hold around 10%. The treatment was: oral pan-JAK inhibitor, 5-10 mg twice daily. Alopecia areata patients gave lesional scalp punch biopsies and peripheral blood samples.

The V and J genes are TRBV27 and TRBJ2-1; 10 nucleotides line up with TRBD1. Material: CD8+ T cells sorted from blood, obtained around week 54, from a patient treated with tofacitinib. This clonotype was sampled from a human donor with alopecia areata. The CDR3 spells CASSLPPGTGVYNEQFF. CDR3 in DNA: TGTGCCAGCAGTTTACCCCCCGGGACAGGGGTTTACAATGAGCAGTTCTTC.